The entry below describes one T cell receptor beta chain. This record belongs to a study of blood T cell repertoires in COVID-19. Authors' analysis steps: Counts of nucleated cells, estimated from reference gene primer amplification, were obtained. The assay was immunoSEQ multiplex PCR, and TCRdb's table has in-frame clones only and misses some. V, J and clone size are taken as reported in that table, and D and trimming were inferred from the DNA itself. The sample includes about 190,000 clones, 78% of them seen just once. Germline trimming cut 2 bases from V and 3 bases from J; bases unmatched to any gene: 13. The CDR3 runs 18 residues. CDR1 is LGHDT and CDR2 is YNNKEL in the germline V gene (reference sequence).

The TCR sequence derives from a woman at least 80 years old with active or convalescent COVID-19. Sequencing was carried out using peripheral blood. The V gene is TRBV3-1 (or the pseudogene TRBV3-2), the J gene TRBJ2-7, with 10 bases aligning to TRBD1. Here the CDR3 reads CASSQNLRARTGGYEQYF. CDR3 coding DNA: TGTGCCAGCAGCCAAAATCTTCGGGCAAGGACAGGGGGCTACGAGCAGTACTTC.